Many counts were recorded for the clone carrying this TCR beta chain. Its matching antigen is unknown. Together with a sample-barcoded 5' primer, a J-beta primer mix was included in a second PCR lasting about 7 to 11 cycles. One entry per CDR3 protein results from TCRdb running MiXCR on the 5' RACE reads. The table shows 650,000 to 1,000,000 distinct CDR3 sequences, with about 37% occurring only once. Healthy individuals of Caucasian origin from Russia, aged about 6 to 95, served as donors. Isolation per sample recovered at least 6.5 million PBMCs. This sample is drawn from a study of blood T cells in healthy people across ages. Overall study results and limits: Roughly linearly, TCR beta diversity per million T cells fell as age increased. Unsorted PBMC material precluded a definitive naive versus antigen-experienced comparison.

Sequences were obtained from blood. The sequence was collected from a man younger than 35 in good health.

The CDR3 DNA is TGTGCCAGCACCCGTATATTCGGGGGGATCGGTGGGACCCAGTACTTC. This translates into CASTRIFGGIGGTQYF. The chain carries TRBV7-9 and TRBJ2-5; 7 bases are shared with TRBD2. The CDR3 consists of 16 residues. After removal of 7 bases from V and 7 bases from J, the junction contained 18 bases not matched to a gene. Germline V CDR1 and CDR2: SEHNR, FQNEAQ (reference sequence). Combining the CDR3 with reference TRBV7-9 and TRBJ2-5 gives the whole variable domain DTGVSQNPRHKITKRGQNVTFRCDPISEHNRLYWYRQTLGQGPEFLTYFQNEAQLEKSRLLSDRFSAERPKGSFSTLEIQRTEQGDSAMYLCASTRIFGGIGGTQYFGPGTRLLVL.